These 4 T cell receptor beta chains originate from one sample sequenced in a study of control samples from healthy donors and cancer patients. Profiling relied on immunoSEQ multiplex PCR, and the TCRdb table lists in-frame clones only, not all of them. The data contain roughly 130,000 clones, approximately 89% of them seen just once; the ten biggest clones take up roughly 8.7%. Sequenced material: blood. The origin of the receptors is a man aged 18 to 30 in good health.

The chain joins TRBV18 to TRBJ2-2, with unresolved D. The CDR3 has 12 amino acids. Germline assignment: CDR1 KGHSH and CDR2 LQKENI. Deletions cut 8 bases from V and 3 bases from J, with 7 bases between. The CDR3 reads CASTQYTGELFF. The CDR3 nucleotides are TGTGCCAGCACACAGTACACCGGGGAGCTGTTTTTT. Complete variable domain (other parts from reference TRBV18 and TRBJ2-2): NAGVMQNPRHLVRRRGQEARLRCSPMKGHSHVYWYRQLPEEGLKFMVYLQKENIIDESGMPKERFSAEFPKEGPSILRIQQVVRGDSAAYFCASTQYTGELFFGEGSRLTVL.

The chain carries TRBV5-5 and TRBJ1-5; D uncertain. Germline V gene data show CDR1 as SGHKS and CDR2 as YYEKEE (reference sequence). This CDR3 has 13 residues. Trimming removed 2 bases at V and 8 bases at J, with 11 bases between. This CDR3 reads CASSFNEVKPQHF. CDR3 DNA sequence: TGTGCCAGCAGCTTCAACGAAGTGAAGCCCCAGCATTTT. Using reference TRBV5-5 and TRBJ1-5 for the parts outside the CDR3, the full variable domain is DAGVTQSPTHLIKTRGQQVTLRCSPISGHKSVSWYQQVLGQGPQFIFQYYEKEERGRGNFPDRFSARQFPNYSSELNVNALLLGDSALYLCASSFNEVKPQHFGDGTRLSIL.

V gene TRBV9 combines with J gene TRBJ1-1, with 10 positions matching TRBD1. Germline CDR1 reads SGDLS; CDR2 reads YYNGEE. This CDR3 is 13 amino acids long. J gave up 7 bases and V 4 bases, and 4 bases lay outside the gene matches. The CDR3 nucleotides are TGTGCCAGCAGCATTGGGACAGGGGTTGAAGCTTTCTTT. Encoded protein: CASSIGTGVEAFF.

The chain uses TRBV7-3 and TRBJ2-1; D remains ambiguous. Germline V gives CDR1 SGHTA, CDR2 FQGTGA. CDR3 length: 15 residues. V was shortened by 5 bases and J by 0 bases, with 11 bases between the two germline ends. CDR3 protein: CASSPTWSSYNEQFF. In nucleotides, the CDR3 is TGTGCCAGCAGCCCCACATGGAGCTCCTACAATGAGCAGTTCTTC.